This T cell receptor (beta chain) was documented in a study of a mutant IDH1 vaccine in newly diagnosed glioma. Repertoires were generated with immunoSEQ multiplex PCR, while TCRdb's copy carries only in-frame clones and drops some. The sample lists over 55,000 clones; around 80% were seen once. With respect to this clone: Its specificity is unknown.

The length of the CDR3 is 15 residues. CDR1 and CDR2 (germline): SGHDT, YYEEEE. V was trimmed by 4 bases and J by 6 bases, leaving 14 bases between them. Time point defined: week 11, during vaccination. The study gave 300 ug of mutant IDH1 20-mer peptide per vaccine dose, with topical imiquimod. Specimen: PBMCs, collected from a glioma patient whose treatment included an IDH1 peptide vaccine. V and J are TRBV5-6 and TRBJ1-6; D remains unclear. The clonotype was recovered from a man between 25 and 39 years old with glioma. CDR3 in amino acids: CASSRIGGINSPLHF. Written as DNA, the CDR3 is TGTGCCAGCAGCCGTATTGGCGGAATTAATTCACCCCTCCACTTT.